One sample yielded the 22 T cell receptor beta chains listed below, sequenced in a study of T cell responses to AZD1222 COVID-19 vaccine. Sequenced by immunoSEQ multiplex PCR; TCRdb stores in-frame clones only, minus some. The table records 60,000 to 75,000 clones, 80% to 90% of them present only once. Sequencing used peripheral blood, obtained 28 days after the second AZD1222 dose. The receptor source for this set is an adult who received the AZD1222 COVID-19 vaccine.

The chain carries TRBV5-8 and TRBJ1-2; 8 nucleotides agree with TRBD1. Germline CDR1 SGHTS, CDR2 YDEGEE. This CDR3 region has 15 residues. The junction had 7 bases not matched to a gene; V was cut back by 0 bases and J by 6 bases. CDR3 amino acids: CASSLAQGAVNGYTF. For the CDR3, the DNA is TGTGCCAGCAGCTTGGCCCAGGGGGCGGTCAATGGCTACACCTTC.

The rearrangement joins TRBV6-5 to TRBJ2-3; D might be TRBD2 (7 bases). Trimming stripped 7 bases from V and 6 bases from J, with 17 bases between. Germline assignment: CDR1 MNHEY and CDR2 SVGAGI. The CDR3 has 14 amino acids. The CDR3 DNA sequence: TGTGCCAGCACCGCACCGGGGGGCTTGGATACGCAGTATTTT. Translation gives CASTAPGGLDTQYF.

V is TRBV7-6 and J is TRBJ2-7; TRBD2 might be the D (6 bases). Trimming pared 5 bases from V and 0 bases from J, leaving 11 bases between. Germline V gene sequence: CDR1 SGHVS, CDR2 FNYEAQ. The CDR3 contains 14 residues. CDR3 residues: CASSPGGSSYEQYF. CDR3 bases: TGTGCCAGCAGCCCCGGAGGGAGCTCCTACGAGCAGTACTTC.

This clone appeared once. The V gene is TRBV30, the J gene TRBJ2-3, with D possibly matching TRBD1 (5 bases). The V end was cut by 4 bases, the J end by 4 bases, with 15 bases between. The length of the CDR3 is 14 residues. Germline assignment: CDR1 GTSNPN and CDR2 SVGIG (reference sequence). For the CDR3, the DNA is TGTGCCTGGAATGGGGCATTTAGAGCAGATACGCAGTATTTT. It yields the protein CAWNGAFRADTQYF.

This clone occurred once. The chain has TRBV19 and TRBJ2-2, with TRBD2 matching 8 bases. Germline V gene data show CDR1 as LNHDA and CDR2 as SQIVND (reference sequence). The CDR3 totals 15 residues. V dropped 5 bases and J dropped 5; count of bases not matched to a gene: 7. CDR3 in DNA: TGTGCCAGTAGTCCGAGGGGGACTAGGACCGGGGAGCTGTTTTTT. It specifies CASSPRGTRTGELFF. Using reference TRBV19 and TRBJ2-2 for the parts outside the CDR3, the full variable domain is DGGITQSPKYLFRKEGQNVTLSCEQNLNHDAMYWYRQDPGQGLRLIYYSQIVNDFQKGDIAEGYSVSREKKESFPLTVTSAQKNPTAFYLCASSPRGTRTGELFFGEGSRLTVL.

The chain combines TRBV4-2 with TRBJ2-5, with 11 bases aligning to TRBD1. This CDR3 has 14 amino acids. Germline V gene data show CDR1 as LGHNA and CDR2 as YNFKEQ. V shed 4 bases and J 3 bases; nucleotides not matched to a gene: 1. The CDR3 sequence: CASSRGQGEETQYF. The CDR3 DNA sequence: TGTGCCAGCAGCCGGGGACAGGGGGAAGAGACCCAGTACTTC.

The rearrangement links TRBV25-1 to TRBJ2-7; 9 bases are shared with TRBD1. This CDR3 has 15 amino acids. Germline V gene lookup returns CDR1 MGHDK and CDR2 SYGVNS. Losses at the gene ends were 0 bases for V and 6 bases for J; bases not matched to a gene: 6. The DNA of the CDR3 is TGTGCCAGCAGTGAATATATAGGGACAGGGTCCGAGCAGTACTTC. Encoded protein: CASSEYIGTGSEQYF.

This clone was seen more than once but under ten times. The chain joins TRBV7-2 to TRBJ2-7; 8 bases agree with TRBD2. Trimming took 6 bases from V and 0 from J; bases not matched to a gene: 4. The CDR3 is 14 residues long. The germline CDR1 and CDR2 sequences are SGHTA and FQGNSA. Here the CDR3 reads CASRRTSSSYEQYF. The CDR3 region has the DNA TGTGCCAGCAGACGGACTAGCAGCTCCTACGAGCAGTACTTC. The variable domain in full, with the rest retrieved from reference TRBV7-2 and TRBJ2-7, is GAGVSQSPSNKVTEKGKDVELRCDPISGHTALYWYRQSLGQGLEFLIYFQGNSAPDKSGLPSDRFSAERTGGSVSTLTIQRTQQEDSAVYLCASRRTSSSYEQYFGPGTRLTVT.

The CDR3: CASTSGGYGYTF. In DNA form, the CDR3 reads TGTGCCAGCACCTCGGGCGGCTATGGCTACACCTTC. The genes are TRBV12-3 or TRBV12-4 and TRBJ1-2; no clear D. The CDR3 has 12 amino acids. Trimming took 7 bases from V and 4 from J, leaving 10 bases between them.

The rearrangement joins TRBV19 to TRBJ1-6; a weak D match, TRBD1 (5 bases). Germline V gene data show CDR1 as LNHDA and CDR2 as SQIVND (reference sequence). This CDR3 contains 15 residues. V lost 7 bases and J 6 bases, leaving 16 bases between the germline ends. The CDR3 loop reads CASTAGVPGNSPLHF. The CDR3 nucleotides are TGTGCCAGTACCGCGGGGGTCCCCGGTAATTCACCCCTCCACTTT.

For the CDR3, the DNA is TGTGCCAGCAGTGATGACAATAATCAGCCCCAGCATTTT. Translating gives CASSDDNNQPQHF. The J gene is TRBJ1-5, the V gene TRBV28; D is ambiguous. Germline V gene lookup returns CDR1 MDHEN and CDR2 SYDVKM. Trimming cost V 5 bases and J 4 bases, with 9 bases left between them. This CDR3 comprises 13 residues. The variable domain in full, completed from reference TRBV28 and TRBJ1-5, reads DVKVTQSSRYLVKRTGEKVFLECVQDMDHENMFWYRQDPGLGLRLIYFSYDVKMKEKGDIPEGYSVSREKKERFSLILESASTNQTSMYLCASSDDNNQPQHFGDGTRLSIL.

This rearrangement joins TRBV27 to TRBJ1-1, with 7 positions matching TRBD1. V lost 6 bases and J lost 5; bases outside the gene matches: 9. The CDR3 covers 14 residues. Germline loops: CDR1 MNHEY, CDR2 SMNVEV (reference sequence). CDR3 DNA: TGTGCCAGCAGCGGGGGACAGCACGGGACTGAAGCTTTCTTT. Residues: CASSGGQHGTEAFF.

The chain has TRBV28 and TRBJ1-2, with D possibly TRBD1 on 5 matching bases. This CDR3 comprises 15 residues. Trimming took off 4 bases at V and 6 bases at J, with 18 bases between the two ends. In germline, CDR1 is MDHEN, CDR2 SYDVKM. The CDR3 DNA follows: TGTGCCAGCAGTTCCTATACGAGGGGCCTCGATGGCTACACCTTC. Its protein is CASSSYTRGLDGYTF.

The chain uses TRBV6-6 and TRBJ1-5; 7 positions agree with TRBD1. This CDR3 region has 15 residues. The V gene's germline CDR1 is MNHNY and CDR2 SVGAGI (reference sequence). Losses at the gene ends were 5 bases for V and 9 bases for J; bases not matched to a gene: 13. CDR3 sequence: CASSPQGGGERPQHF. CDR3 bases: TGTGCCAGCAGTCCCCAGGGAGGGGGCGAGCGGCCCCAGCATTTT.

The chain recombines TRBV4-3 with TRBJ2-7; D is unclear. The CDR3 runs to 16 residues. From germline, CDR1 is LGHNA and CDR2 YSLEER. Trimming removed 1 base at V and 2 bases at J, with 15 bases between. CDR3 bases: TGCGCCAGCAGCCAAGGAGTAGTACGTAAGGCCTACGAGCAGTACTTC. This codes for CASSQGVVRKAYEQYF.

The chain recombines TRBV6-5 with TRBJ1-5; no reliable D call. Germline V gene sequence: CDR1 MNHEY, CDR2 SVGAGI. The CDR3 contains 12 residues. Trimming stripped 6 bases from V and 9 bases from J, with 12 bases between. The CDR3 protein is CASRPLGGPQHF. CDR3 nucleotides: TGTGCCAGCAGACCTTTGGGAGGGCCCCAGCATTTT.

J is TRBJ2-7 and V is TRBV7-2; tentative D call: TRBD1 (6 bases). V lost 1 base to trimming and J lost 4 bases, with 11 bases between them. Germline V gives CDR1 SGHTA, CDR2 FQGNSA. The CDR3 sequence is 14 residues long. The CDR3 nucleotides read TGTGCCAGCAGCTTAGGAGGGGGTGGTTACGAGCAGTACTTC. It specifies CASSLGGGGYEQYF. The full variable domain, rest sourced from reference TRBV7-2 and TRBJ2-7, is GAGVSQSPSNKVTEKGKDVELRCDPISGHTALYWYRQSLGQGLEFLIYFQGNSAPDKSGLPSDRFSAERTGGSVSTLTIQRTQQEDSAVYLCASSLGGGGYEQYFGPGTRLTVT.

The chain couples TRBV7-9 to TRBJ1-2; 8 nucleotides match TRBD1. The length of the CDR3 is 15 residues. Trimming took 1 base from V and 8 from J; bases not matched to a gene: 9. The germline gives CDR1 SEHNR, CDR2 FQNEAQ (reference sequence). CDR3: CASSLGQKDRAGYTF. CDR3 coding DNA: TGTGCCAGCAGCTTAGGGCAGAAGGACAGGGCCGGCTACACCTTC.

The chain is built from TRBV2 and TRBJ2-1; 10 positions match TRBD2. This CDR3 spans 15 amino acids. The V segment lost 6 bases and the J segment 2 bases; nucleotides outside the gene matches: 4. Germline V CDR1 and CDR2: SNHLY, FYNNEI. CDR3 DNA sequence: TGTGCCAGCAGGGGTCTAGCGGGAGCCTACAATGAGCAGTTCTTC. It is translated as CASRGLAGAYNEQFF.

The CDR3 reads CASSLIGHSTDTQYF. In nucleotides, the CDR3 is TGTGCCAGCAGCTTAATCGGACACAGCACAGATACGCAGTATTTT. The J gene is TRBJ2-3, the V gene TRBV7-3; D may be TRBD1 (5 bases). The CDR3 covers 15 residues. Germline values: CDR1 SGHTA, CDR2 FQGTGA. V dropped 1 base and J dropped 0 bases, with 8 bases sitting between them.

The rearrangement joins TRBV11-3 to TRBJ2-7; 16 bases agree with TRBD2. The CDR3 covers 17 residues. Germline V gene data show CDR1 as SGHNT and CDR2 as YENEEA. The ends lost 4 bases at V and 1 base at J; junction bases unmatched: 4. The CDR3 DNA reads as TGTGCCAGCAGCTGGGGACTAGCGGGAGGGAAATCCTACGAGCAGTACTTC. Translating it yields CASSWGLAGGKSYEQYF.

The rearrangement links TRBV5-1 to TRBJ2-1, with D possibly TRBD2 on 6 matching bases. CDR3 length: 13 amino acids. Looked up from germline, CDR1 is SGHRS and CDR2 is YFSETQ. V was pared by 6 bases and J by 5 bases, with 12 bases between. The CDR3 loop is CASKTGVDNEQFF. The CDR3 bases are TGCGCCAGCAAGACGGGAGTCGACAATGAGCAGTTCTTC.